This section outlines one TCR beta chain sequence together with its context. Its specificity is unknown. The CDR3 runs to 14 residues. Trimming cost V 5 bases and J 4 bases; bases outside gene matches: 7. Germline V gives CDR1 LNHNV, CDR2 YYDKDF (reference sequence). Produced via immunoSEQ multiplex PCR; TCRdb's table is partial and in-frame only. The table includes 20,000 to 30,000 clones, 85% to 90% detected once. The time point is: after dendritic cell vaccination, including at tumor progression/relapse. Fresh-frozen tumor tissue and more than two years of survival data were available for all. This sample stems from a study of glioma-infiltrating T cells after dendritic cell vaccination. Notes on the study in general: TCR clonality showed no direct relationship with survival. Only a small number of patients had complete blood and tumor samples.

This TCR came from a human donor with glioblastoma. Sequencing was performed on blood, taken after dendritic cell vaccination. The V gene is TRBV15, the J gene TRBJ1-2, with TRBD1 identical over 7 bases. This CDR3 reads CATSPDRNVYGYTF. CDR3 DNA: TGTGCCACCAGCCCGGACAGGAACGTCTATGGCTACACCTTC.